The rows below give T cell receptor beta chains drawn from one sample of a study of T cell changes during pregnancy in multiple sclerosis. The protocol was immunoSEQ multiplex PCR, while the TCRdb copy is restricted to in-frame clones and leaves out a portion. The data contain 90,000 to 100,000 clones, 80% to 95% of them singletons. The sequences come from peripheral blood, collected in the first trimester of pregnancy. The receptors come from a female donor with multiple sclerosis, enrolled in a pregnancy study. CDR3s include the opening cysteine and the closing phenylalanine or tryptophan. D genes are given only for firm matches. Clone size is not always given. Where it is, it says once, few, many or a class for expanded clones.

clone_size: -
d_call: TRBD1
v_call: TRBV6-6
j_call: TRBJ2-5
cdr3_nt: TGTGCCAGCAGGGGGACAGGGGAAGAGACCCAGTACTTC
cdr3_aa: CASRGTGEETQYF

clone_size: -
d_call: TRBD1
v_call: TRBV9
j_call: TRBJ1-4
cdr3_nt: TGTGCCAGCAGCCCCGGTACAGGGGATGAAAAACTGTTTTTT
cdr3_aa: CASSPGTGDEKLFF

clone_size: -
d_call: TRBD1
v_call: TRBV27
j_call: TRBJ2-7
cdr3_nt: TGTGCCAGCAGTTTCCTCCGGACAGGGATCCCCTACGAGCAGTACTTC
cdr3_aa: CASSFLRTGIPYEQYF

clone_size: -
d_call: TRBD2
v_call: TRBV4-2
j_call: TRBJ2-5
cdr3_nt: TGTGCCAGCAGCCAAACCGACGGTCCGGGGGGCCAAGAGACCCAGTACTTC
cdr3_aa: CASSQTDGPGGQETQYF

clone_size: -
d_call: -
v_call: TRBV5-1
j_call: TRBJ1-1
cdr3_nt: TGCGCCAGCAGCTGGGACCGGGACAACGAAGCTTTCTTT
cdr3_aa: CASSWDRDNEAFF

clone_size: once
d_call: TRBD1
v_call: TRBV6-5
j_call: TRBJ1-4
cdr3_nt: TGTGCCAGCAGCACCGGGACAGAGGGTGAAAAACTGTTTTTT
cdr3_aa: CASSTGTEGEKLFF

clone_size: -
d_call: TRBD2
v_call: TRBV7-9
j_call: TRBJ2-3
cdr3_nt: TGTGCCAGCAGCCCCATGGGACTAGCGGGGATAGATACGCAGTATTTT
cdr3_aa: CASSPMGLAGIDTQYF

clone_size: -
d_call: -
v_call: TRBV2
j_call: TRBJ2-3
cdr3_nt: TGTGCCAGCAGTCCTCTTGATACGCAGTATTTT
cdr3_aa: CASSPLDTQYF

clone_size: -
d_call: -
v_call: TRBV30
j_call: TRBJ1-1
cdr3_nt: TGTGCCTGCAGCCCCGGACGGGGAAGGACTGAAGCTTTCTTT
cdr3_aa: CACSPGRGRTEAFF

clone_size: -
d_call: TRBD1
v_call: TRBV10-3
j_call: TRBJ1-6
cdr3_nt: TGTGCCATCAGTGAGTCGACTGTTGGGACAGGCGTTTCACCCCTCCACTTT
cdr3_aa: CAISESTVGTGVSPLHF

clone_size: once
d_call: -
v_call: TRBV4-1
j_call: TRBJ1-3
cdr3_nt: TGCGCCAGCAGCCATGACAGGTTCTCTGGAAACACCATATATTTT
cdr3_aa: CASSHDRFSGNTIYF

clone_size: -
d_call: TRBD2
v_call: TRBV19
j_call: TRBJ2-1
cdr3_nt: TGTGCCAGTAGTATGCTAGCGGGGGGCGGTGAGCAGTTCTTC
cdr3_aa: CASSMLAGGGEQFF

clone_size: -
d_call: TRBD1
v_call: TRBV11-2
j_call: TRBJ2-1
cdr3_nt: TGTGCCAGCATCCCCGGGACAGGGCGCAATGAGCAGTTCTTC
cdr3_aa: CASIPGTGRNEQFF

clone_size: -
d_call: -
v_call: TRBV2
j_call: TRBJ1-5
cdr3_nt: TGTGCCAGCAGTGTGGAAATAGGGGTAAGTCAGCCCCAGCATTTT
cdr3_aa: CASSVEIGVSQPQHF

clone_size: -
d_call: TRBD1
v_call: TRBV6-5
j_call: TRBJ2-2
cdr3_nt: TGTTCCACAGGGGCCGACACCGGGGAGCTGTTTTTT
cdr3_aa: CSTGADTGELFF

clone_size: -
d_call: TRBD2
v_call: TRBV7-2
j_call: TRBJ2-7
cdr3_nt: TGTGCCAGCAGCGTTAGCGGGGGGGGAGCCTACGAGCAGTACTTC
cdr3_aa: CASSVSGGGAYEQYF

clone_size: -
d_call: -
v_call: TRBV6-6
j_call: TRBJ1-6
cdr3_nt: TGTGCCAGTTTACAGGCTAGCTCCTATAATTCACCCCTCCACTTT
cdr3_aa: CASLQASSYNSPLHF

clone_size: -
d_call: -
v_call: TRBV11-2
j_call: TRBJ1-1
cdr3_nt: TGTGCCAGCAGAAGGACAGAGTCTATGGCTTTCTTT
cdr3_aa: CASRRTESMAFF

clone_size: few
d_call: -
v_call: TRBV30
j_call: TRBJ1-2
cdr3_nt: TGTGCCTGGAGCGACTATGGCTACACCTTC
cdr3_aa: CAWSDYGYTF

clone_size: -
d_call: TRBD2
v_call: TRBV5-4
j_call: TRBJ2-2
cdr3_nt: TGTGCCAGCAGCTTGGCTGTGGGGGGGTCGTCCGGGGAGCTGTTTTTT
cdr3_aa: CASSLAVGGSSGELFF

clone_size: -
d_call: -
v_call: TRBV27
j_call: TRBJ1-2
cdr3_nt: TGTGCCAGCAGAAATCAGGGTGAAGCTAACTATGGCTACACCTTC
cdr3_aa: CASRNQGEANYGYTF

clone_size: few
d_call: -
v_call: TRBV6-6
j_call: TRBJ1-2
cdr3_nt: TGTGCCAGCAGTTACTCGAGTACACGGGTCGGCTACACCTTC
cdr3_aa: CASSYSSTRVGYTF

clone_size: -
d_call: TRBD2
v_call: TRBV5-1
j_call: TRBJ2-3
cdr3_nt: TGCGCCAGCAGCTTGGGAGGCGCGGGGGGGCCGGATACGCAGTATTTT
cdr3_aa: CASSLGGAGGPDTQYF

clone_size: few
d_call: -
v_call: TRBV19
j_call: TRBJ1-5
cdr3_nt: TGTGCCAGTGGAGGGAATCAGCCCCAGCATTTT
cdr3_aa: CASGGNQPQHF

clone_size: -
d_call: -
v_call: TRBV30
j_call: TRBJ2-7
cdr3_nt: TGTGCCTGGAGTCGGGGGGCCACCTACGAGCAGTACTTC
cdr3_aa: CAWSRGATYEQYF

clone_size: -
d_call: -
v_call: TRBV5-1
j_call: TRBJ2-7
cdr3_nt: TGCGCCAGCAGCTTCTCAGGATCCTACGAGCAGTACTTC
cdr3_aa: CASSFSGSYEQYF

clone_size: -
d_call: -
v_call: TRBV6-4
j_call: TRBJ1-5
cdr3_nt: TGTGCCAGCAGTGAGAGCGCCCTTGAGCCCCAGCATTTT
cdr3_aa: CASSESALEPQHF

clone_size: -
d_call: -
v_call: TRBV29-1
j_call: TRBJ1-2
cdr3_nt: TGCAGCGTTATTCAGGGAGGAAGCGGCTACACCTTC
cdr3_aa: CSVIQGGSGYTF

clone_size: -
d_call: TRBD2
v_call: TRBV7-8
j_call: TRBJ2-2
cdr3_nt: TGTGCCAGCAGCCTCGACGGGACTATCGGCGAGCTGTTTTTT
cdr3_aa: CASSLDGTIGELFF

clone_size: once
d_call: -
v_call: TRBV18
j_call: TRBJ2-7
cdr3_nt: TGTGCCAGCTCACCACCGTCAGGGGTTGGAGAGCAGTACTTC
cdr3_aa: CASSPPSGVGEQYF

clone_size: -
d_call: TRBD1
v_call: TRBV30
j_call: TRBJ1-6
cdr3_nt: TGTGCCTGGAGGGGAGTTAAGACAGGGCTTTTTAATAATTCACCCCTCCACTTT
cdr3_aa: CAWRGVKTGLFNNSPLHF

clone_size: -
d_call: TRBD2
v_call: TRBV2
j_call: TRBJ2-7
cdr3_nt: TGTGCCAGCAGGTCTACTAGCGGGGGGAAACCCTACGAGCAGTACTTC
cdr3_aa: CASRSTSGGKPYEQYF

clone_size: -
d_call: TRBD1
v_call: TRBV7-9
j_call: TRBJ1-2
cdr3_nt: TGTGCCAGCAGCTTATCAGGGACAGAAAGCTCCTATGGCTACACCTTC
cdr3_aa: CASSLSGTESSYGYTF

clone_size: -
d_call: -
v_call: TRBV13
j_call: TRBJ2-3
cdr3_nt: TGTGCCAGCAGCTTAGGCCGAACGGGTAGAGATACGCAGTATTTT
cdr3_aa: CASSLGRTGRDTQYF

clone_size: -
d_call: -
v_call: TRBV2
j_call: TRBJ2-3
cdr3_nt: TGTGCCAGCCGGGGAAGGATGGCCAGCACAGATACGCAGTATTTT
cdr3_aa: CASRGRMASTDTQYF

clone_size: -
d_call: -
v_call: TRBV7-3
j_call: TRBJ2-1
cdr3_nt: TGTGCCAGCAGCTTAATGGGGGGCTACAATGAGCAGTTCTTC
cdr3_aa: CASSLMGGYNEQFF

clone_size: -
d_call: -
v_call: TRBV27
j_call: TRBJ1-1
cdr3_nt: TGTGCCAGCAGTCCGCGAGCCTTTCCGGACACTGAAGCTTTCTTT
cdr3_aa: CASSPRAFPDTEAFF

clone_size: -
d_call: TRBD1
v_call: TRBV7-9
j_call: TRBJ1-2
cdr3_nt: TGTGCCAGCAGCTTGGTCCGAGACAGGGGGCGAATCAACTATGGCTACACCTTC
cdr3_aa: CASSLVRDRGRINYGYTF

clone_size: -
d_call: TRBD1
v_call: TRBV29-1
j_call: TRBJ2-7
cdr3_nt: TGCAGCGTACAGGGGTTGTACGAGCAGTACTTC
cdr3_aa: CSVQGLYEQYF

clone_size: few
d_call: TRBD1
v_call: TRBV5-4
j_call: TRBJ1-1
cdr3_nt: TGTGCCAGCAGCGTTGGACAGGGAGTACCTGAAGCTTTCTTT
cdr3_aa: CASSVGQGVPEAFF

clone_size: -
d_call: TRBD1
v_call: TRBV5-1
j_call: TRBJ1-1
cdr3_nt: TGCGCCAGCAGCCCGCGACAGGGAAGGAACACTGAAGCTTTCTTT
cdr3_aa: CASSPRQGRNTEAFF

clone_size: -
d_call: -
v_call: TRBV19
j_call: TRBJ1-1
cdr3_nt: TGTGCCAGTAGTATAAATCCAGGGGAGGGGGACACTGAAGCTTTCTTT
cdr3_aa: CASSINPGEGDTEAFF

clone_size: -
d_call: -
v_call: TRBV15
j_call: TRBJ2-1
cdr3_nt: TGTGCCACCAGCAACTCAACCCACTCGGGTGAGCAGTTCTTC
cdr3_aa: CATSNSTHSGEQFF

clone_size: -
d_call: -
v_call: TRBV15
j_call: TRBJ1-1
cdr3_nt: TGTGCCACCAGCAGAGATCTCGTCTATCGCACTGAAGCTTTCTTT
cdr3_aa: CATSRDLVYRTEAFF

clone_size: -
d_call: -
v_call: TRBV5-1
j_call: TRBJ2-7
cdr3_nt: TGCGCCAGCAGCTTGGGTCAGGGTCTTGGTGAGCAGTACTTC
cdr3_aa: CASSLGQGLGEQYF

clone_size: -
d_call: TRBD1
v_call: TRBV11-2
j_call: TRBJ1-1
cdr3_nt: TGTGCCAGCAGCTTTTCCACAGGGGGAGTGGAAGCTTTCTTT
cdr3_aa: CASSFSTGGVEAFF